These 15 T cell receptor beta chains were sequenced from one sample in a study of T cell changes during pregnancy in multiple sclerosis. The data were produced by immunoSEQ multiplex PCR, yet TCRdb's version contains in-frame clones alone and is incomplete. The sample has 60,000 to 65,000 clones, over 85% seen once. This specimen consisted of peripheral blood, obtained in the second trimester of pregnancy. These receptors all come from a female donor with multiple sclerosis, enrolled in a pregnancy study.

This clone has only a few counts. The chain couples TRBV6-4 to TRBJ1-1; D unresolved. CDR1 MRHNA and CDR2 SNTAGT come from the germline V gene. Deletions cut 4 bases from V and 4 bases from J, with 4 bases between. This CDR3 contains 11 residues. CDR3 nucleotide sequence: TGTGCCAGCAGTGGGAGCACTGAAGCTTTCTTT. Its translation: CASSGSTEAFF.

In this sample, this clone turned up once. The V gene is TRBV30, the J gene TRBJ2-7, with 9 bases lining up with TRBD2. The length of the CDR3 is 13 residues. V lost 3 bases, J lost 6 bases, and 6 bases stayed unmatched. Per the germline V gene, CDR1 is GTSNPN and CDR2 is SVGIG (reference sequence). The CDR3 protein is CAWRLAGSVEQYF. CDR3 nucleotides: TGTGCCTGGAGGCTAGCGGGATCGGTCGAGCAGTACTTC. The full variable domain, completed using reference TRBV30 and TRBJ2-7, is SQTIHQWPATLVQPVGSPLSLECTVEGTSNPNLYWYRQAAGRGLQLLFYSVGIGQISSEVPQNLSASRPQDRQFILSSKKLLLSDSGFYLCAWRLAGSVEQYFGPGTRLTVT.

This clone turned up a few times. V gene TRBV4-2 combines with J gene TRBJ1-1, with 8 bases matching TRBD1. Trimming cost V 0 bases and J 7 bases; bases outside gene matches: 10. The CDR3 has 16 amino acids. Looked up from germline, CDR1 is LGHNA and CDR2 is YNFKEQ. The CDR3 region has the DNA TGTGCCAGCAGCCAAGAAAGCGGCAGGGGGCATAATGAAGCTTTCTTT. It yields the protein CASSQESGRGHNEAFF.

The gene calls are TRBV5-5 and TRBJ1-4; D is possibly TRBD1 (5 bases). Germline CDR1 is SGHKS and CDR2 is YYEKEE (reference sequence). The CDR3 is made up of 14 amino acids. The V and J ends lost 4 bases and 6 bases respectively, with 13 bases between them. The CDR3 here is CASSPTWGDEKLFF. CDR3 sequence (DNA): TGTGCCAGCAGCCCGACCTGGGGGGATGAAAAACTGTTTTTT. The variable domain in full, with the rest retrieved from reference TRBV5-5 and TRBJ1-4, is DAGVTQSPTHLIKTRGQQVTLRCSPISGHKSVSWYQQVLGQGPQFIFQYYEKEERGRGNFPDRFSARQFPNYSSELNVNALLLGDSALYLCASSPTWGDEKLFFGSGTQLSVL.

This chain joins TRBV5-1 and TRBJ2-7, with TRBD1 identical over 8 bases. J lost 0 bases, V lost 2 bases, and 4 bases had no gene match. In germline, CDR1 is SGHRS, CDR2 YFSETQ. The CDR3 is 15 residues long. This CDR3 is CASSFGTGPSYEQYF. DNA for the CDR3: TGCGCCAGCAGCTTCGGGACAGGACCCTCCTACGAGCAGTACTTC. The variable domain in full, completed from reference TRBV5-1 and TRBJ2-7, reads KAGVTQTPRYLIKTRGQQVTLSCSPISGHRSVSWYQQTPGQGLQFLFEYFSETQRNKGNFPGRFSGRQFSNSRSEMNVSTLELGDSALYLCASSFGTGPSYEQYFGPGTRLTVT.

The chain has TRBV5-1 and TRBJ2-2; 9 nucleotides line up with TRBD1. Germline loops: CDR1 SGHRS, CDR2 YFSETQ. The V gene end was trimmed by 3 bases and the J gene end by 1 base; junction bases not matched to a gene: 7. This CDR3 region has 17 residues. This chain's CDR3 is CASSWDKGQGNTGELFF. The CDR3 DNA follows: TGCGCCAGCAGCTGGGACAAGGGACAGGGGAACACCGGGGAGCTGTTTTTT.

The J gene is TRBJ1-4, the V gene TRBV5-6, with D unclear. Trimming shortened V by 0 bases and J by 8 bases, and 20 bases separated the two germline ends. This CDR3 has 17 amino acids. Germline V gene data show CDR1 as SGHDT and CDR2 as YYEEEE. The CDR3 DNA sequence: TGTGCCAGCAGCTTGGCCGGGAAAGCGGCCTTGGGGGAAAAACTGTTTTTT. It codes for CASSLAGKAALGEKLFF.

The chain has TRBV30 and TRBJ1-5; D is unresolved. This CDR3 contains 12 residues. V was shortened by 2 bases and J by 1 base, with 3 bases between the two germline ends. Per germline, CDR1 GTSNPN and CDR2 SVGIG (reference sequence). In nucleotides, the CDR3 is TGTGCCTGGAGTCTCAGCAATCAGCCCCAGCATTTT. Protein: CAWSLSNQPQHF. The full variable domain, in which reference TRBV30 and TRBJ1-5 provide the parts outside the CDR3, is SQTIHQWPATLVQPVGSPLSLECTVEGTSNPNLYWYRQAAGRGLQLLFYSVGIGQISSEVPQNLSASRPQDRQFILSSKKLLLSDSGFYLCAWSLSNQPQHFGDGTRLSIL.

The gene calls are TRBV28 and TRBJ1-2; TRBD1 aligns across 8 bases. The ends lost 6 bases at V and 4 bases at J; junction bases unmatched: 13. This CDR3 spans 16 amino acids. Per the germline V gene, CDR1 is MDHEN and CDR2 is SYDVKM. CDR3 sequence: CASSSPPTGETYGYTF. The CDR3 DNA reads as TGTGCCAGCAGCTCCCCCCCGACAGGGGAAACCTATGGCTACACCTTC.

The chain joins TRBV5-4 to TRBJ2-2, with 9 bases aligning to TRBD2. The CDR3 is made up of 16 amino acids. Germline V gene data show CDR1 as SGHNT and CDR2 as YYREEE (reference sequence). The V gene end was trimmed by 0 bases and the J gene end by 6 bases; junction bases not matched to a gene: 6. The CDR3, as DNA: TGTGCCAGCAGCTTGGATAGCGGGAGCAAGCCCGGGGAGCTGTTTTTT. Translating gives CASSLDSGSKPGELFF. The whole variable domain, remainder taken from reference TRBV5-4 and TRBJ2-2, is ETGVTQSPTHLIKTRGQQVTLRCSSQSGHNTVSWYQQALGQGPQFIFQYYREEENGRGNFPPRFSGLQFPNYSSELNVNALELDDSALYLCASSLDSGSKPGELFFGEGSRLTVL.

This clone appeared a single time. V and J are TRBV5-8 and TRBJ2-3, with 11 bases aligning to TRBD2. CDR3 length: 16 residues. Losses at the gene ends were 1 base for V and 7 bases for J; bases not matched to a gene: 8. In germline, CDR1 is SGHTS, CDR2 YDEGEE. CDR3 amino acids: CASSLRLAGGMNTQYF. The CDR3 DNA reads as TGTGCCAGCAGCTTGAGGCTAGCGGGAGGTATGAATACGCAGTATTTT.

The CDR3 loop reads CASSQDLRRSDTDTQYF. Here the CDR3 DNA reads TGCGCCAGCAGCCAAGATCTGCGACGGAGTGACACAGATACGCAGTATTTT. This chain uses TRBV4-1 with TRBJ2-3; D is unclear. The V gene lost 0 bases and the J gene lost 2 bases, with 15 bases spanning the gap. Germline V gene data show CDR1 as MGHRA and CDR2 as YSYEKL. CDR3 length: 17 residues.

The chain combines TRBV5-3 with TRBJ2-7; 7 bases map to TRBD1. TRBV5-3 counts as an open reading frame of uncertain function. The CDR3 is 14 residues long. Trimming at V came to 0 bases and at J to 6 bases, leaving 6 bases not matched to a gene. The DNA for the CDR3 is TGTGCCAGAAGCTTGGGACAGGGTGACCCCGAGCAGTACTTC. Translating it yields CARSLGQGDPEQYF.

The chain uses TRBV21-1 and TRBJ1-5; the table's D call, TRBD1, has no DNA check behind it. TRBV21-1 is labeled a pseudogene. The length of the CDR3 is 21 residues. This CDR3 is CASSKLRRQGPTKVSNQPQHF. The CDR3 region has the DNA TGTGCCAGCAGCAAGCTCCGGCGACAGGGGCCAACCAAGGTCAGCAATCAGCCCCAGCATTTT.

J is TRBJ2-7 and V is TRBV5-4, with D unclear. V was pared by 0 bases and J by 0 bases, with 10 bases between. The V gene's germline CDR1 is SGHNT and CDR2 YYREEE (reference sequence). The CDR3 has 15 residues. This CDR3 is CASSLENSFSYEQYF. In DNA, the CDR3 is TGTGCCAGCAGCTTGGAAAACAGCTTCTCCTACGAGCAGTACTTC.